This record covers a single T cell receptor beta chain. Antigen specificity is unknown. CDR3 size: 12 residues. Trimming shortened V by 5 bases and J by 6 bases, and 14 bases separated the two germline ends. Germline loops: CDR1 SQVTM, CDR2 ANQGSEA. The data derive from a study of graft-versus-host responses after intestinal transplantation. Assay: immunoSEQ multiplex PCR; the TCRdb copy retains only in-frame clones and omits some. The top ten clones hold about 0.2% of a sample with tens of thousands of clones, about 94% of them seen once. The TCR was taken from a human donor who was the organ donor for an intestinal transplant. The chain uses TRBV29-1 and TRBJ2-7, with a weak D call TRBD1 (6 bases). The input for sequencing was unstimulated CD4+ T cells sorted from spleen or lymph node cells, taken before transplant. The CDR3 DNA reads as TGCAGCGTTCGCCCACAGGGTTTCGAGCAGTACTTC. Protein product: CSVRPQGFEQYF.